The clone carrying this T cell receptor (beta chain) was seen a single time. The CDR3 sequence is 15 residues long. The germline gives CDR1 SGHVS, CDR2 FQNEAQ. Losses at the gene ends were 5 bases for V and 16 bases for J; bases not matched to a gene: 19. The PCR was carried out with 60 Vbeta primers and 13 Jbeta primers. Method: immunoSEQ multiplex PCR; TCRdb's copy keeps in-frame clones and lacks some. Counted here are under 140,000 clones, less than 85% occurring once; the ten biggest clones make up about an eighth. This sample is drawn from a study of cytomegalovirus exposure and HLA in healthy donors.

The sequenced sample consisted of PBMCs. The chain joins TRBV7-8 to TRBJ2-1; 8 bases line up with TRBD2. This TCR was sampled from a man younger than 40 in good health and CMV-seropositive. The CDR3 DNA sequence: TGTGCCAGCAGCGAAATTGGCGGGGGGATCCTTGGGTTTTTCTTC. This sequence encodes CASSEIGGGILGFFF. The full variable domain, completed using reference TRBV7-8 and TRBJ2-1, is GAGVSQSPRYKVAKRGQDVALRCDPISGHVSLFWYQQALGQGPEFLTYFQNEAQLDKSGLPSDRFFAERPEGSVSTLKIQRTQQEDSAVYLCASSEIGGGILGFFFGPGTRLTVL.